Following are 7 T cell receptor beta chains from one sample sequenced in a study of identical twins. Via MiXCR, TCRdb re-called the 5' RACE reads, giving one row per CDR3 protein. This table has some 630,000 distinct CDR3 sequences, just over 7% appearing once. This sample was also put to use in a study of yellow fever vaccine responses in identical twins.

Material: PBMCs. The receptors here all came from a woman between 18 and 29 years old in good health.

The sample holds a few counts of this clonotype. The chain employs TRBV29-1 and TRBJ2-2; D not certain. Germline V gene lookup returns CDR1 SQVTM and CDR2 ANQGSEA. CDR3 length equals 12 residues. V lost 4 bases and J 7 bases, leaving 10 bases between the germline ends. Written as DNA, the CDR3 is TGCAGCGTTGGGACCCACGGCGGGGAGCTGTTTTTT. It translates to CSVGTHGGELFF.

On this clonotype: One end of the junction is discordant with germline, which a read error may explain. This chain joins TRBV10-3 and TRBJ2-1, with a weak D call TRBD2 (5 bases). CDR1 is ENHRY and CDR2 is SYGVKD in the germline V gene. The CDR3 totals 15 residues. The CDR3 nucleotides read TGTGCCATCAGTGATTCGGGCGGAGGCTACAATGGGCAGTTCTTC. Its protein is CAISDSGGGYNGQFF.

This clonotype has a handful of counts. This rearrangement joins TRBV5-1 to TRBJ1-2; maybe TRBD1 (6 bases). The V end lost 0 bases, the J end lost 6 bases, and 21 bases lay between the germline ends. The CDR3 runs to 17 residues. Germline-derived CDR1 and CDR2 are SGHRS and YFSETQ. CDR3: CASSLAGLGGGGDGYTF. The CDR3 bases are TGCGCCAGCAGCTTGGCCGGTCTCGGCGGGGGCGGTGATGGCTACACCTTC.

This chain joins TRBV5-4 and TRBJ1-5; 10 positions agree with TRBD1. CDR3 length: 16 amino acids. The trim removed 8 bases at V and 1 base at J, leaving 9 bases unmatched. CDR1 is SGHNT, CDR2 YYREEE, per germline (reference sequence). This CDR3 reads CARSGQGDLSNQPQHF. CDR3 nucleotides: TGTGCCAGGAGCGGACAGGGGGACCTAAGCAATCAGCCCCAGCATTTT. Full variable domain (remainder filled in from reference TRBV5-4 and TRBJ1-5): ETGVTQSPTHLIKTRGQQVTLRCSSQSGHNTVSWYQQALGQGPQFIFQYYREEENGRGNFPPRFSGLQFPNYSSELNVNALELDDSALYLCARSGQGDLSNQPQHFGDGTRLSIL.

This clonotype was recorded many times. The chain joins TRBV24-1 to TRBJ2-5, with TRBD2 matching 9 bases. CDR3 length equals 13 residues. The trim removed 6 bases at V and 3 bases at J, leaving 1 base unmatched. Germline V gives CDR1 KGHDR, CDR2 SFDVKD. The CDR3: CATSPSGKETQYF. CDR3 DNA: TGTGCCACCAGTCCTAGCGGGAAAGAGACCCAGTACTTC.

Only a few counts were recorded for this clonotype. This rearrangement joins TRBV7-9 to TRBJ1-2, with a weak D call TRBD1 (6 bases). V lost 1 base and J lost 6, with 21 bases in between. Germline lookup yields CDR1 SEHNR and CDR2 FQNEAQ (reference sequence). The CDR3 is made up of 17 amino acids. The CDR3 region has the DNA TGTGCCAGCAGCTTAGGGGCAGGGGATCTGAGAGTCCATGGCTACACCTTC. As protein: CASSLGAGDLRVHGYTF. Supplemented by reference TRBV7-9 and TRBJ1-2, the full variable domain reads DTGVSQNPRHKITKRGQNVTFRCDPISEHNRLYWYRQTLGQGPEFLTYFQNEAQLEKSRLLSDRFSAERPKGSFSTLEIQRTEQGDSAMYLCASSLGAGDLRVHGYTFGSGTRLTVV.

This rearrangement joins TRBV4-2 to TRBJ1-5; D unresolved. The CDR3 has 16 amino acids. Germline V gene lookup returns CDR1 LGHNA and CDR2 YNFKEQ. The germline V and J ends were trimmed by 2 bases and 1 base, with 12 bases remaining between them. The CDR3 DNA sequence: TGTGCCAGCAGCCAAAACACCTTGGGGAGCAATCAGCCCCAGCATTTT. Translating it yields CASSQNTLGSNQPQHF.